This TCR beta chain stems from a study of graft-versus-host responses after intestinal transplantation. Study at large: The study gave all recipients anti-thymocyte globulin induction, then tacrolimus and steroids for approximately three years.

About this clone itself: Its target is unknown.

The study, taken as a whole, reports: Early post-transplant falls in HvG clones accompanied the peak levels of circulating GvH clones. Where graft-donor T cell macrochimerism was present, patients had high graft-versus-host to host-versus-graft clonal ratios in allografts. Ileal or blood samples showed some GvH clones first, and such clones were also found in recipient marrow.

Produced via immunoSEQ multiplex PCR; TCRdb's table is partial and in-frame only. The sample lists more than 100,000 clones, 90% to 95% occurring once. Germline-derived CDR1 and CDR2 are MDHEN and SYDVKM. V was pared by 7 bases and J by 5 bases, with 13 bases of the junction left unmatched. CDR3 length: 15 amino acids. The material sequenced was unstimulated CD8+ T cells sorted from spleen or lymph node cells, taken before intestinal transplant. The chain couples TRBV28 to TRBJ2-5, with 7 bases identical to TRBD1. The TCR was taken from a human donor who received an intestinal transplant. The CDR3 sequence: CASTKPRQGGETQYF. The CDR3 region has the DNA TGTGCCAGCACTAAACCTAGACAGGGTGGGGAGACCCAGTACTTC. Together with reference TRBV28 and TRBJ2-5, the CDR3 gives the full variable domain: DVKVTQSSRYLVKRTGEKVFLECVQDMDHENMFWYRQDPGLGLRLIYFSYDVKMKEKGDIPEGYSVSREKKERFSLILESASTNQTSMYLCASTKPRQGGETQYFGPGTRLLVL.